In this sample, the clone carrying this T cell receptor (beta chain) turned up many times. The antigen remains unidentified. This record belongs to a study of T cells in Graves' hyperthyroidism and ophthalmopathy. Aged 18 to 65, the patients had hyperthyroidism that was newly diagnosed and had lasted under 2 months. RNA transcripts served as the template for amplifying TCR beta CDR3 regions. Initially, a first-round RT-PCR of the TCR CDR3 employed the HTBI primer set. MiXCR was run by TCRdb on the multiplex PCR reads, yielding one entry per CDR3 protein. The table has fewer than 500,000 distinct CDR3 sequences, roughly 14% seen once. Broader study findings: For ophthalmopathy, model prediction preceded onset by a median about 6.4 months.

This clonotype originated in a man in his thirties or forties with Graves' hyperthyroidism that later progressed to Graves' ophthalmopathy. Input material: blood.

Here the CDR3 reads CATSTGTGEQFF. CDR3 nucleotides: TGTGCCACCAGCACGGGGACGGGTGAGCAGTTCTTC. V and J are TRBV15 and TRBJ2-1, with D possibly being TRBD1 or TRBD2 (5 bases each). CDR1 LNHNV and CDR2 YYDKDF come from the germline V gene (reference sequence). This CDR3 has 12 amino acids. The germline V and J ends were trimmed by 4 bases and 9 bases, with 10 bases remaining between them.